This is a list of T cell receptor beta chains from one sample in a study of cytomegalovirus exposure and HLA in healthy donors. Libraries were prepared by immunoSEQ multiplex PCR; TCRdb keeps only in-frame clonotypes and omits some of them. The sample lists 100,000 to 150,000 clones, around three quarters occurring once. The sample taken for sequencing was PBMCs. These receptors all come from a man aged 30 to 45 in good health and CMV-seronegative. CDR3s include the opening cysteine and the closing phenylalanine or tryptophan. The D gene is left open where the match is weak. Part of the rows lack a size; the others show once, few, many or a class for expanded clones.

TRBJ1-5 | TRBD1 | TRBV6-6 | . | CASSWGTGLGQPQHF | TGTGCCAGCAGCTGGGGGACAGGGCTTGGTCAGCCCCAGCATTTT
TRBJ2-7 | . | TRBV7-6 | once | CASSSGSFYEQYF | TGTGCCAGCAGCTCGGGATCATTTTACGAGCAGTACTTC
TRBJ2-7 | TRBD2 | TRBV9 | . | CASSVRGAGVFDEQYF | TGTGCCAGCAGCGTAAGGGGAGCGGGAGTCTTCGACGAGCAGTACTTC
TRBJ2-5 | TRBD1 | TRBV11-2 | . | CASSLRTVTGGGETQYF | TGTGCCAGCAGCCTAAGGACTGTGACAGGGGGAGGAGAGACCCAGTACTTC
TRBJ2-5 | TRBD2 | TRBV5-6 | few | CASRPGLAGVMVGTQYF | TGTGCCAGCAGACCGGGACTAGCGGGAGTAATGGTCGGGACCCAGTACTTC
TRBJ2-6 | TRBD2 | TRBV9 | . | CASSVTSGFSGANVLTF | TGTGCCAGCAGCGTAACTAGCGGGTTCTCTGGGGCCAACGTCCTGACTTTC
TRBJ1-2 | TRBD1 | TRBV30 | . | CAWSVGSGGGYGYTF | TGTGCCTGGAGTGTAGGGTCAGGGGGAGGCTATGGCTACACCTTC
TRBJ1-1 | . | TRBV2 | . | CASSAGRLNTEAFF | TGTGCCAGCAGCGCGGGACGGTTGAACACTGAAGCTTTCTTT
TRBJ2-3 | . | TRBV29-1 | . | CSVGVGGAGDTQYF | TGCAGCGTTGGGGTAGGCGGGGCGGGAGATACGCAGTATTTT
TRBJ1-1 | . | TRBV19 | medium-sized | CASVQGATEAFF | TGTGCCAGCGTACAGGGAGCGACTGAAGCTTTCTTT
TRBJ1-3 | TRBD1 | TRBV6-5 | . | CASRRGQAGNTIYF | TGTGCCAGCAGACGAGGACAGGCTGGAAACACCATATATTTT
TRBJ1-1 | TRBD1 | TRBV6-6 | . | CASSSTGGLSAFF | TGTGCCAGCAGTTCCACAGGGGGGCTGAGTGCTTTCTTT
TRBJ1-4 | TRBD1 | TRBV5-6 | once | CASSSGQGRLSNEKLFF | TGTGCCAGCAGCTCAGGACAGGGGAGGCTCTCTAATGAAAAACTGTTTTTT
TRBJ1-1 | . | TRBV2 | . | CASSLLQYEAFF | TGTGCCAGCAGTCTTCTCCAGTATGAAGCTTTCTTT
TRBJ1-2 | . | TRBV28 | once | CASSLVSTVTTNYGHTF | TGTGCCAGCAGTTTAGTCTCGACAGTCACGACCAACTATGGCCACACCTTC
TRBJ1-3 | . | TRBV18 | . | CASSPGQGGSGNTIYF | TGTGCCAGCTCACCTGGGCAGGGAGGATCTGGAAACACCATATATTTT
TRBJ1-2 | TRBD1 | TRBV5-8 | once | CASAMTGKQAYGYTF | TGTGCCAGCGCCATGACAGGGAAGCAGGCCTATGGCTACACCTTC
TRBJ2-7 | . | TRBV4-2 | . | CASSQERLALYEQYF | TGTGCCAGCAGCCAAGAAAGGCTAGCACTTTACGAGCAGTACTTC
TRBJ1-5 | . | TRBV6-1 | . | CASSGAVYQPQHF | TGTGCCAGCAGTGGGGCAGTTTATCAGCCCCAGCATTTT
TRBJ2-7 | . | TRBV11-3 | . | CASSTRGGEQYF | TGTGCCAGCAGCACCCGGGGAGGCGAGCAGTACTTC
TRBJ2-1 | TRBD1 | TRBV23-1 | . | CASSQFRRSRKTGQGVDEQFF | TGCGCCAGCAGTCAATTTCGGCGGTCTAGAAAAACGGGACAGGGCGTGGATGAGCAGTTCTTC